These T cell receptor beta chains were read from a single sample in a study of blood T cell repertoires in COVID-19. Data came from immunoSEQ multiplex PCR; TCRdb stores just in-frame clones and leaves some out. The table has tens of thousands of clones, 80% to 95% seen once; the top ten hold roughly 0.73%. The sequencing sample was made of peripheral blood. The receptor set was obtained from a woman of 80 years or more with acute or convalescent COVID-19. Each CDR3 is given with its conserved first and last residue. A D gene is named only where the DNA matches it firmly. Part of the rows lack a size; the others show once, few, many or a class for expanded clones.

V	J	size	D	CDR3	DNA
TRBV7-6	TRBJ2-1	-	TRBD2	CASSITSGRAAYNEQFF	TGTGCCAGCAGCATTACTAGCGGGAGGGCCGCATACAATGAGCAGTTCTTC
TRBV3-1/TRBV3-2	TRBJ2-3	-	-	CASSQEAGNTQYF	TGTGCCAGCAGCCAAGAGGCGGGAAATACGCAGTATTTT
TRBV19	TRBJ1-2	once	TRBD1	CASSQGALNGYTF	TGTGCCAGTTCACAGGGGGCTTTGAATGGCTACACCTTC
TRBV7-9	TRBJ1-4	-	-	CASSFGKTNQKLFF	TGTGCCAGCAGCTTCGGGAAGACAAATCAAAAACTGTTTTTT
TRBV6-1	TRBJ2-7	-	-	CASSESGDNSYEQYF	TGTGCCAGCAGTGAATCCGGGGACAACTCCTACGAGCAGTACTTC
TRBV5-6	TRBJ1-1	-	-	CASDRRVNTEAFF	TGTGCCAGCGACCGTCGGGTGAACACTGAAGCTTTCTTT
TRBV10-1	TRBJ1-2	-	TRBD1	CASSGGQGIRYTF	TGCGCCAGCAGTGGGGGACAGGGGATCCGCTACACCTTC
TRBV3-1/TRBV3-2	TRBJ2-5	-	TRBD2	CASSQGLMLGGETQYF	TGTGCCAGCAGCCAGGGACTAATGCTAGGTGGAGAGACCCAGTACTTC
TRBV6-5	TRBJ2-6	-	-	CATITGHSGANVLTF	TGTGCCACAATCACAGGGCACTCTGGGGCCAACGTCCTGACTTTC
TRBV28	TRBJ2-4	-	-	CASSRVDGSPNIQYF	TGTGCCAGCAGTAGGGTTGACGGGAGCCCAAACATTCAGTACTTC
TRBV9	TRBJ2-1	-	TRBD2	CASGKAGAGYNEQFF	TGTGCCAGCGGCAAAGCGGGAGCAGGGTACAATGAGCAGTTCTTC
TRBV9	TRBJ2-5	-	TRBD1	CASSPQTGLETQYF	TGTGCCAGCAGCCCACAGACAGGGTTGGAGACCCAGTACTTC
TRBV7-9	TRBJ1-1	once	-	CASSLRTEAFF	TGTGCCAGCAGCTTGAGGACTGAAGCTTTCTTT
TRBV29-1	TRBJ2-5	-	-	CSVVQGTLETQYF	TGCAGCGTTGTTCAGGGTACCTTGGAGACCCAGTACTTC
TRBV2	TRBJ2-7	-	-	CASISNGGGSYEQYF	TGTGCCAGCATATCAAATGGAGGCGGCTCCTACGAGCAGTACTTC
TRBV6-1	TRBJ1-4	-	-	CASSESPGGTNEKLFF	TGTGCCAGCAGTGAATCGCCGGGAGGAACTAATGAAAAACTGTTTTTT
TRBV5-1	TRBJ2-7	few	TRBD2	CASSSSGASYEQYF	TGCGCCAGCAGCTCAAGCGGGGCTTCCTACGAGCAGTACTTC
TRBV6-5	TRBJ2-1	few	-	CASSQGQSYNEQFF	TGTGCCAGCAGTCAGGGACAAAGCTACAATGAGCAGTTCTTC
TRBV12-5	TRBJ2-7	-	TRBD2	CASGPRGQRENYEQYF	TGTGCTAGTGGTCCCCGCGGCCAGCGGGAAAACTACGAGCAGTACTTC
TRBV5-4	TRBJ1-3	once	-	CASRPDRTGNTIYF	TGTGCCAGCAGACCAGACAGGACAGGAAACACCATATATTTT
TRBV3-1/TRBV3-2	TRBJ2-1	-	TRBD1	CASSQGGTGFFEQFF	TGTGCCAGCAGCCAAGGAGGGACAGGGTTTTTTGAGCAGTTCTTC
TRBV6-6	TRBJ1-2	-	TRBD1	CASSGQGNYGYTF	TGTGCCAGCAGTGGACAGGGGAATTATGGCTACACCTTC
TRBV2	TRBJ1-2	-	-	CASSEYSLYGYTF	TGTGCCAGCAGTGAATACAGTCTATATGGCTACACCTTC
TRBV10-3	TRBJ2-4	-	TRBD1	CATGTGEVIQYF	TGTGCCACCGGGACAGGGGAGGTAATTCAGTACTTC
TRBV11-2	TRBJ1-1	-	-	CASSLTDQNTEAFF	TGTGCCAGCAGCCTGACAGACCAGAACACTGAAGCTTTCTTT
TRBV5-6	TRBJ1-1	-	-	CASSFRNTEAFF	TGTGCCAGCAGCTTCAGGAACACTGAAGCTTTCTTT
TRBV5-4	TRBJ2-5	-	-	CASSLALLPETQYF	TGTGCCAGCAGCTTGGCCCTCCTCCCGGAGACCCAGTACTTC
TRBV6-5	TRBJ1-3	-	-	CASNGQPGNTIYF	TGTGCCAGCAATGGACAGCCTGGAAACACCATATATTTT
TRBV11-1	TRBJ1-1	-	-	CASSLLSGHEDTEAFF	TGTGCCAGCAGCTTGTTATCGGGACATGAGGACACTGAAGCTTTCTTT
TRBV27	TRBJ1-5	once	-	CASSLNRQGNQPQHF	TGTGCCAGCAGTTTAAACCGGCAGGGGAATCAGCCCCAGCATTTT
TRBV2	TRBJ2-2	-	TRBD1	CARALKQGAGELFF	TGTGCCAGGGCCCTTAAACAGGGGGCCGGGGAGCTGTTTTTT
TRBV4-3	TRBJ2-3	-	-	CASSHLTDGISTDTQYF	TGCGCCAGCAGCCACTTAACGGACGGGATTAGCACAGATACGCAGTATTTT
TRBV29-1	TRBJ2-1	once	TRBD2	CSVAGRSGSGSDNEQFF	TGCAGCGTTGCGGGACGTAGCGGGAGTGGGAGTGACAATGAGCAGTTCTTC
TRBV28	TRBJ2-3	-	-	CASSVAASTDTQYF	TGTGCCAGCAGTGTGGCTGCTAGCACAGATACGCAGTATTTT
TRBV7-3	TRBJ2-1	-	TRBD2	CASGGRASPINEQFF	TGTGCCAGCGGGGGGAGGGCTAGCCCCATCAATGAGCAGTTCTTC
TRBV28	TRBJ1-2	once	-	CASTSAGTQTYGYTF	TGTGCCAGCACCTCGGCCGGGACACAGACGTATGGCTACACCTTC
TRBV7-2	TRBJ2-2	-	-	CASSGPNTGELFF	TGTGCCAGCAGCGGCCCGAACACCGGGGAGCTGTTTTTT
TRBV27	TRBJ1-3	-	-	CASSPAGNSGNTIYF	TGTGCCAGCAGTCCCGCAGGGAACTCTGGAAACACCATATATTTT
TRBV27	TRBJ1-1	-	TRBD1	CASSLDRGTEAFF	TGTGCCAGCAGTTTGGACAGGGGGACTGAAGCTTTCTTT
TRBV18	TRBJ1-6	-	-	CASSPGLPRANSPLHF	TGTGCCAGCTCACCGGGACTCCCAAGGGCCAATTCACCCCTCCACTTT
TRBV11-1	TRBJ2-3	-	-	CASSFSRPGSTDTQYF	TGTGCCAGCAGCTTCTCGAGGCCGGGGAGCACAGATACGCAGTATTTT